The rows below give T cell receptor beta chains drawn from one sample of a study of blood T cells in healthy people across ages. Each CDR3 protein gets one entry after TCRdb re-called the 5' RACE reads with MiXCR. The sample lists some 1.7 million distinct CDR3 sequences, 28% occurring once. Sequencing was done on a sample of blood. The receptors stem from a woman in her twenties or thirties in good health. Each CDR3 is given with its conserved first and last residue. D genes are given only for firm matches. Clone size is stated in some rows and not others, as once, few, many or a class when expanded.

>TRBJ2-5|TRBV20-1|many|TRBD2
TGCAGTGCTAGAGACCCCAGAGCGGGGGGTCAAGAGACCCAGTACTTC
CSARDPRAGGQETQYF
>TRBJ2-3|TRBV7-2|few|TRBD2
TGTGCCAGCAGCCCGGGACTAGCGGGGGCGAGTACGCAGTATTTT
CASSPGLAGASTQYF
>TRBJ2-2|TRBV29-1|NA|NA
TGCAGCGTAAAGGGGAACTCGAACACCGGGGAGCTGTTTTTT
CSVKGNSNTGELFF
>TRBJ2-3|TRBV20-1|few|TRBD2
TGCAGTGCGCCAACTAGCGGGCAAGATACGCAGTATTTT
CSAPTSGQDTQYF
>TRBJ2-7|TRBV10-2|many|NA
TGCGCCAGCAGTTCCACGGGGATTGTGCAGTACTTC
CASSSTGIVQYF
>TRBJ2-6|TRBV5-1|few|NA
TGCGCCAGCAGCCGGATTGGCTCTGGGGCCAACGTCCTGACTTTC
CASSRIGSGANVLTF
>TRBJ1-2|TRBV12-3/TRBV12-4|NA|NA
TGTGCCAGCAGTTTTAGCCGGGGGTATGGCTACACCTTC
CASSFSRGYGYTF
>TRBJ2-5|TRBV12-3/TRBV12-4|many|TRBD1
TGTGCCAGTAAGGGGGCCCGCGAGACCCAGTACTTC
CASKGARETQYF
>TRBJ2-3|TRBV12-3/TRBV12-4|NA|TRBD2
TGTGCCAGCATTTTGACTAGCGGTTTAACAGATACGCAGTATTTT
CASILTSGLTDTQYF
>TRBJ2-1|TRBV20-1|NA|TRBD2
TGCAGTGCTAGAGGTCCTAGCGGGAGAGTTTCGGGGCAGTTCTTC
CSARGPSGRVSGQFF
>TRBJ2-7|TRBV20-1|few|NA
TGCAGTGCTAGAGGCCACAGAGACCTCTACGAGCAGTACTTC
CSARGHRDLYEQYF
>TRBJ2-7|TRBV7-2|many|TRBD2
TGTGCCAGCAGCTTACAGCGGGGGGGAATCTACGAGCAGTACTTC
CASSLQRGGIYEQYF
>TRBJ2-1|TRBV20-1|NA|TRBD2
TGCAGTGCTGCTCCGGGACTAGCGGGTTCTGATGAGCAGTTCTTC
CSAAPGLAGSDEQFF
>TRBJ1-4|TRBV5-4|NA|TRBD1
TGTGCCAGCAGCGCCAGACAGGGGGATGGTGAAAAACTGTTTTTT
CASSARQGDGEKLFF
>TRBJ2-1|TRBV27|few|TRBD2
TGTGCCAGCAGTTTGGGGACTAGCGGGAGGGGTGAGCAGTTCTTC
CASSLGTSGRGEQFF
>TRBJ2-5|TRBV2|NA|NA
TGTGCCAGCACGGAGATCCTCCAAGAGACCCAGTACTTC
CASTEILQETQYF
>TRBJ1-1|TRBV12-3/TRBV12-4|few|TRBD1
TGTGCCAGCAGTCCACGGACAGGATCGAACACTGAAGCTTTCTTT
CASSPRTGSNTEAFF
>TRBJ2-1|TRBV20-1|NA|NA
TGCAGTGTTAGAGTTGTCCAGAGCTCCTACAATGAGCAGTTCTTC
CSVRVVQSSYNEQFF
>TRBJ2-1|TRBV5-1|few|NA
TGCGCCAGCAGCTTGCGTCTAGGTGGCAATGAGCAGTTCTTC
CASSLRLGGNEQFF
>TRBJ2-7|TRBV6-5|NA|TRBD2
TGTGCCAGCAGTTCTAGCGGGGGAGAAGGCGAGCAGTACTTC
CASSSSGGEGEQYF